These T cell receptor beta chains were read from a single sample in a study of CD8 T cells in Susac syndrome. TCRdb used MiXCR to reprocess the immunoSEQ multiplex PCR reads, holding one entry per CDR3 protein. In the table there are 75,000 to 95,000 distinct CDR3 sequences, around 90% of which are singletons. The sequencing sample was made of CD8+ T cells from PBMCs. The receptors here all came from a human donor with multiple sclerosis. Each CDR3 is given with its conserved first and last residue. D genes are given only for firm matches. Only some rows state a clone size, as once, few, many or a class for expanded clones.

cdr3_aa | cdr3_nt | clone_size | j_call | v_call | d_call
CASSQVGAYEQYF | TGTGCCAGCAGCCAAGTAGGGGCCTACGAGCAGTACTTC | NA | TRBJ2-7 | TRBV3-1 | NA
CASRTGTGGTGYTF | TGTGCCAGCAGGACCGGGACAGGGGGTACTGGCTACACCTTC | NA | TRBJ1-2 | TRBV2 | TRBD1
CATWDRQLFF | TGTGCCACCTGGGACAGGCAACTGTTTTTT | NA | TRBJ1-4 | TRBV2 | TRBD1
CSARDRYSGSTDTQYF | TGCAGTGCTAGAGATCGGTATTCGGGGAGCACAGATACGCAGTATTTT | NA | TRBJ2-3 | TRBV20-1 | NA
CASSLVFPTNEQFF | TGTGCCAGCAGCTTAGTCTTCCCAACCAATGAGCAGTTCTTC | NA | TRBJ2-1 | TRBV11-3 | NA
CASSLRVYNEQFF | TGCGCCAGCAGCCTCCGGGTCTACAATGAGCAGTTCTTC | NA | TRBJ2-1 | TRBV4-3 | NA
CASSPTSGGNYEQYF | TGTGCCAGCAGTCCCACTAGCGGGGGAAACTACGAGCAGTACTTC | few | TRBJ2-7 | TRBV2 | TRBD2
CAWSVRITGELFF | TGTGCCTGGAGTGTACGAATCACCGGGGAGCTGTTTTTT | NA | TRBJ2-2 | TRBV30 | NA
CSARDSRASGSYEQYF | TGCAGTGCTAGAGATTCTCGGGCTAGCGGGTCCTACGAGCAGTACTTC | once | TRBJ2-7 | TRBV20-1 | TRBD2
CATSDWQVGGQPQHF | TGTGCCACCAGTGATTGGCAGGTGGGCGGTCAGCCCCAGCATTTT | NA | TRBJ1-5 | TRBV24-1 | NA
CASSLVGGNYEQYF | TGTGCCAGCAGTTTGGTAGGGGGCAACTACGAGCAGTACTTC | NA | TRBJ2-7 | TRBV28 | TRBD1
CASSSRDPQYF | TGTGCCAGCAGCTCCCGTGATCCCCAGTACTTC | NA | TRBJ2-5 | TRBV7-9 | NA
CASSLTGGLGYTF | TGTGCCAGCAGCCTGACAGGGGGCCTTGGCTACACCTTC | NA | TRBJ1-2 | TRBV5-6 | TRBD1
CSASGQDSSPYGYTF | TGCAGTGCTTCCGGACAAGATTCTTCACCCTATGGCTACACCTTC | NA | TRBJ1-2 | TRBV20-1 | NA
CASSLAYNSPLHF | TGTGCCAGCAGCCTGGCTTATAATTCACCCCTCCACTTT | NA | TRBJ1-6 | TRBV7-3 | NA
CASSYSGTGSYEQYF | TGTGCCAGCAGTTACTCCGGGACGGGGTCCTACGAGCAGTACTTC | NA | TRBJ2-7 | TRBV6-6 | NA
CASSVSERHTEAFF | TGCGCCAGCAGCGTTTCAGAGAGACACACTGAAGCTTTCTTT | few | TRBJ1-1 | TRBV5-1 | NA
CASSQYGTGGQDEAFF | TGTGCCAGCAGCCAGTACGGGACAGGGGGCCAGGATGAAGCTTTCTTT | few | TRBJ1-1 | TRBV14 | TRBD1
CASTTPTVRVLRGYTF | TGTGCCAGCACAACCCCCACGGTGAGGGTTTTACGGGGCTACACCTTC | NA | TRBJ1-2 | TRBV2 | NA
CAGLAMRETQYF | TGTGCCGGACTAGCGATGAGAGAGACCCAGTACTTC | NA | TRBJ2-5 | TRBV30 | TRBD2
CSVQGNYGYTF | TGCAGCGTTCAGGGTAACTATGGCTACACCTTC | NA | TRBJ1-2 | TRBV29-1 | NA
CASSMAANGNTEAFF | TGTGCCAGTAGTATGGCTGCCAATGGGAACACTGAAGCTTTCTTT | NA | TRBJ1-1 | TRBV19 | NA
CASSLTKDNEQFF | TGTGCCAGCAGTTTAACGAAGGACAATGAGCAGTTCTTC | NA | TRBJ2-1 | TRBV28 | NA
CASSYFGEMDEQFF | TGTGCCAGCAGTTACTTCGGGGAAATGGATGAGCAGTTCTTC | NA | TRBJ2-1 | TRBV6-2/TRBV6-3 | NA
CASSSTGLAGGPTDTQYF | TGTGCCAGCAGTTCAACGGGACTAGCGGGAGGTCCCACAGATACGCAGTATTTT | NA | TRBJ2-3 | TRBV27 | TRBD2
CASSDGYYPTEQYF | TGTGCCAGCAGCGACGGGTACTACCCTACGGAGCAGTACTTC | NA | TRBJ2-7 | TRBV6-5 | NA
CASSIVSGSDEQYF | TGTGCCAGTAGTATAGTATCAGGGAGTGACGAGCAGTACTTC | NA | TRBJ2-7 | TRBV19 | NA
CAIRDGASEQFF | TGTGCCATCAGGGATGGTGCTAGCGAGCAGTTCTTC | NA | TRBJ2-1 | TRBV10-3 | NA
CASTFLAGAYNEQFF | TGTGCCAGCACATTTCTAGCGGGGGCCTACAATGAGCAGTTCTTC | NA | TRBJ2-1 | TRBV28 | TRBD2
CASSIVRLAGITNTGELFF | TGTGCCAGTAGTATAGTACGACTAGCGGGAATAACGAACACCGGGGAGCTGTTTTTT | once | TRBJ2-2 | TRBV19 | TRBD2
CASSLVPDPYNEQFF | TGTGCCAGCAGCTTAGTCCCGGACCCCTACAATGAGCAGTTCTTC | NA | TRBJ2-1 | TRBV7-2 | NA
CASSPGGQLNTEAFF | TGTGCCAGCAGCCCTGGCGGGCAGCTGAACACTGAAGCTTTCTTT | NA | TRBJ1-1 | TRBV9 | NA
CASSFDRLANTGELFF | TGTGCCAGCAGCTTCGACAGACTAGCGAACACCGGGGAGCTGTTTTTT | NA | TRBJ2-2 | TRBV7-2 | NA
CASSYLDREGEKLFF | TGTGCCAGCAGTTACCTAGACAGGGAGGGTGAAAAACTGTTTTTT | NA | TRBJ1-4 | TRBV6-6 | TRBD1
CASASGRDNGELFF | TGTGCCAGCGCTAGCGGGAGAGATAACGGGGAGCTGTTTTTT | NA | TRBJ2-2 | TRBV2 | TRBD2
CASSLAGVNYGYTF | TGTGCCAGCAGCTTAGCAGGGGTTAACTATGGCTACACCTTC | NA | TRBJ1-2 | TRBV11-2 | NA
CASSPRTSGGYNEQFF | TGTGCCAGCAGTCCTAGGACTAGCGGGGGATACAATGAGCAGTTCTTC | NA | TRBJ2-1 | TRBV12-3/TRBV12-4 | TRBD2
CSGRWPSVGSSYNEQFF | TGCAGTGGCCGGTGGCCCTCCGTGGGGAGCTCCTACAATGAGCAGTTCTTC | NA | TRBJ2-1 | TRBV20-1 | NA
CATSEGFNSPLHF | TGTGCCACCAGTGAGGGTTTCAATTCACCCCTCCACTTT | once | TRBJ1-6 | TRBV24-1 | NA
CASSLPRGTSGAHRSYNEQFF | TGTGCCAGCAGCTTACCCCGCGGGACTAGCGGGGCCCATCGCTCCTACAATGAGCAGTTCTTC | once | TRBJ2-1 | TRBV11-1 | TRBD2
CASSTLARPPYNEQFF | TGTGCCAGCAGTACCCTTGCCCGACCGCCCTACAATGAGCAGTTCTTC | NA | TRBJ2-1 | TRBV28 | NA
CASSYSRGWQPQHF | TGTGCCAGCAGTTACTCGAGGGGGTGGCAGCCCCAGCATTTT | NA | TRBJ1-5 | TRBV6-2/TRBV6-3 | NA
CASSRSLYYGYTF | TGCGCCAGCAGCCGAAGCCTGTACTATGGCTACACCTTC | NA | TRBJ1-2 | TRBV4-1 | NA